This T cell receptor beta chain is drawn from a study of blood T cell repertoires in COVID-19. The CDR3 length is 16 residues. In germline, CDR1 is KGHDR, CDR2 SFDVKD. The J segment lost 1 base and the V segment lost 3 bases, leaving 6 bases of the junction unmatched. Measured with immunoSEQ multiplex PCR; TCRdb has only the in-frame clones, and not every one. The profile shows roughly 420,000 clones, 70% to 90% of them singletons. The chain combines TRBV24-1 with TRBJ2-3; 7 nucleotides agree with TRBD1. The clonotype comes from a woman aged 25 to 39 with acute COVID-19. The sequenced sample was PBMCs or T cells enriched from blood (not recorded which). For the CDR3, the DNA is TGTGCCACCAGTGATCGGGACAGTAGACGCACAGATACGCAGTATTTT. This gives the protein CATSDRDSRRTDTQYF.